These T cell receptor beta chains were read from a single sample in a study of blood T cells in healthy people across ages. From the 5' RACE reads, TCRdb called clonotypes with MiXCR, one entry per CDR3 protein. Of around 500,000 distinct CDR3 sequences in the sample, around half are singletons; the top ten hold about 22%. Sequencing used blood. The source of these receptors is an elderly man in good health. Each CDR3 is given with its conserved first and last residue. The D gene is left open where the match is weak. A row's size may be missing; if present it is once, few, many or a size class.

v_call: TRBV9
j_call: TRBJ1-2
d_call: -
clone_size: -
cdr3_aa: CASSVYNKNYGYTF
cdr3_nt: TGTGCCAGCAGCGTATATAACAAGAACTATGGCTACACCTTC

v_call: TRBV5-1
j_call: TRBJ2-2
d_call: -
clone_size: -
cdr3_aa: CASSLGTGPGELFF
cdr3_nt: TGCGCCAGCAGCCTGGGGACCGGGCCCGGGGAGCTGTTTTTT

v_call: TRBV6-5
j_call: TRBJ1-1
d_call: -
clone_size: many
cdr3_aa: CASREGHTEAFF
cdr3_nt: TGTGCCAGCCGAGAGGGGCACACTGAAGCTTTCTTT

v_call: TRBV7-9
j_call: TRBJ2-1
d_call: TRBD2
clone_size: -
cdr3_aa: CASSSTSGFEQFF
cdr3_nt: TGTGCCAGCAGCTCCACTAGCGGGTTTGAGCAGTTCTTC

v_call: TRBV30
j_call: TRBJ2-1
d_call: TRBD1
clone_size: -
cdr3_aa: CAWMEGTGAYNEQFF
cdr3_nt: TGTGCCTGGATGGAGGGGACAGGGGCGTACAATGAGCAGTTCTTC

v_call: TRBV20-1
j_call: TRBJ2-3
d_call: -
clone_size: few
cdr3_aa: CSASDSTKYF
cdr3_nt: TGCAGTGCTAGTGACTCTACGAAGTATTTT

v_call: TRBV6-2/TRBV6-3
j_call: TRBJ1-5
d_call: TRBD1
clone_size: few
cdr3_aa: CASRKTGVRGPQHF
cdr3_nt: TGTGCCAGCAGGAAGACAGGGGTTCGGGGGCCCCAGCATTTT

v_call: TRBV7-2
j_call: TRBJ1-2
d_call: -
clone_size: -
cdr3_aa: CASSVGPTAGGYTF
cdr3_nt: TGTGCCAGCAGCGTCGGACCCACCGCCGGTGGCTACACCTTC

v_call: TRBV6-5
j_call: TRBJ2-7
d_call: TRBD1
clone_size: many
cdr3_aa: CASSYGTTGGSFYEQYF
cdr3_nt: TGTGCCAGCAGTTACGGTACTACAGGGGGCTCTTTTTACGAGCAGTACTTC

v_call: TRBV29-1
j_call: TRBJ2-7
d_call: TRBD1
clone_size: -
cdr3_aa: CSVDSMDRDEQYF
cdr3_nt: TGCAGCGTCGACAGCATGGACAGGGACGAGCAGTACTTC

v_call: TRBV6-6
j_call: TRBJ1-2
d_call: TRBD1
clone_size: many
cdr3_aa: CASRELGTGRLGYTF
cdr3_nt: TGTGCCAGCAGGGAGTTAGGGACAGGGAGGCTTGGCTACACCTTC

v_call: TRBV4-3
j_call: TRBJ1-4
d_call: -
clone_size: -
cdr3_aa: CASSQGSEKLFF
cdr3_nt: TGCGCCAGCAGCCAAGGGAGTGAAAAACTGTTTTTT

v_call: TRBV28
j_call: TRBJ2-3
d_call: -
clone_size: -
cdr3_aa: CASRLSTDTQYF
cdr3_nt: TGTGCCAGTAGACTAAGCACAGATACGCAGTATTTT

v_call: TRBV7-2
j_call: TRBJ1-1
d_call: -
clone_size: -
cdr3_aa: CASSEGTNTEAFF
cdr3_nt: TGTGCCAGCAGCGAGGGGACCAACACTGAAGCTTTCTTT

v_call: TRBV7-9
j_call: TRBJ2-6
d_call: -
clone_size: -
cdr3_aa: CASSLGQGLGANVLTF
cdr3_nt: TGTGCCAGCAGCTTAGGGCAGGGGCTTGGGGCCAACGTCCTGACTTTC

v_call: TRBV20-1
j_call: TRBJ1-1
d_call: -
clone_size: few
cdr3_aa: CSARQQGRNTEAFF
cdr3_nt: TGCAGTGCTAGACAACAGGGCAGGAACACTGAAGCTTTCTTT